These 18 T cell receptor beta chains came from one sample sequenced in a study of T cells after yellow fever vaccination. TCRdb called the 5' RACE reads again in MiXCR, with one record for every CDR3 protein. The repertoire includes 350,000 or so distinct CDR3 sequences, 8% to 9.5% of them detected once, and 17% sits in the top ten. The sample was PBMCs, taken about 41 days after the first yellow fever vaccination. The receptors here all came from a man aged 18 to 30 who received the YFV17D yellow fever vaccine.

In this sample, this clonotype turned up a few times. This chain uses TRBV6-5 with TRBJ1-1; D possibly corresponds to TRBD1 (6 bases). Germline lookup yields CDR1 MNHEY and CDR2 SVGAGI. Trimming removed 5 bases from V and 7 bases from J, with 17 bases in between. CDR3 length: 14 amino acids. The CDR3 loop reads CASSHPSGAFEAFF. The CDR3 coding sequence is TGTGCCAGCAGTCACCCCTCAGGGGCATTTGAAGCTTTCTTT.

This clonotype was seen at least ten times. The DNA of the CDR3 is TGCGCCAGCAGCTTGGGGATTTCCCAAGAGACCCAGTACTTC. Its protein is CASSLGISQETQYF. This chain joins TRBV5-1 and TRBJ2-5; D is uncertain. The CDR3 spans 14 residues. Germline CDR1 reads SGHRS; CDR2 reads YFSETQ. Deletions cut 0 bases from V and 1 base from J, with 7 bases between.

This clonotype was found a few times. The chain carries TRBV14 and TRBJ1-6; a possible D gene is TRBD1 (5 bases). CDR1 is SGHDN and CDR2 is FVKESK in the germline V gene. The CDR3 is made up of 14 amino acids. V lost 2 bases and J lost 10, with 12 bases in between. The CDR3 protein is CASSQLGRRSPLHF. CDR3 in DNA: TGTGCCAGCAGCCAACTGGGGCGGAGGTCACCCCTCCACTTT. The full variable domain, its missing parts supplied by reference TRBV14 and TRBJ1-6, is EAGVTQFPSHSVIEKGQTVTLRCDPISGHDNLYWYRRVMGKEIKFLLHFVKESKQDESGMPNNRFLAERTGGTYSTLKVQPAELEDSGVYFCASSQLGRRSPLHFGNGTRLTVT.

In this sample, this clonotype turned up many times. V and J are TRBV29-1 and TRBJ2-3; unclear D gene. Trimming removed 6 bases at V and 0 bases at J, with 10 bases between. Germline V gene data show CDR1 as SQVTM and CDR2 as ANQGSEA. The CDR3 is 13 amino acids. CDR3 nucleotide sequence: TGCAGCGTGACCCGCTCTAGCACAGATACGCAGTATTTT. Protein product: CSVTRSSTDTQYF.

In this sample, this clonotype turned up a few times. The chain is built from TRBV30 and TRBJ2-5, with no clear D. CDR1 and CDR2 from the germline V gene are GTSNPN and SVGIG (reference sequence). V lost 0 bases and J 1 base, leaving 9 bases between the germline ends. The CDR3 spans 14 residues. The CDR3 DNA follows: TGTGCCTGGAGTGTAATCCTAACCCAAGAGACCCAGTACTTC. This sequence encodes CAWSVILTQETQYF.

This clonotype occurred many times. V usage is TRBV7-2 and J usage is TRBJ2-2, with D maybe TRBD1 (7 bases). Trimming left V 5 bases short and J 4 bases short, with 14 bases between. This CDR3 region has 15 residues. Germline CDR1 is SGHTA and CDR2 is FQGNSA. The CDR3 nucleotides are TGTGCCAGCAGCGTGACAGGGAGGCTCACCGGGGAGCTGTTTTTT. Translation gives CASSVTGRLTGELFF.

This clonotype was counted ten times or more. V is TRBV20-1 and J is TRBJ2-7, with D uncertain. The CDR3 has 14 amino acids. Trimming stripped 6 bases from V and 3 bases from J, with 18 bases between. Germline values: CDR1 DFQATT, CDR2 SNEGSKA (reference sequence). The CDR3: CSAIRPATDYEQYF. The CDR3 coding sequence is TGCAGTGCGATCCGCCCGGCCACAGACTACGAGCAGTACTTC.

This clonotype was seen repeatedly, ten times or more. The chain couples TRBV2 to TRBJ2-1, with no clear D. This CDR3 contains 10 residues. Germline V gene data show CDR1 as SNHLY and CDR2 as FYNNEI. The germline V and J ends were trimmed by 6 bases and 10 bases, with 7 bases remaining between them. CDR3 in amino acids: CASRFREQFF. CDR3 nucleotides: TGTGCCAGCAGATTTAGGGAGCAGTTCTTC.

This clonotype was observed a handful of times. The V gene is TRBV7-2, the J gene TRBJ1-2; D remains ambiguous. CDR3 length: 16 amino acids. The V end was cut by 1 base, the J end by 6 bases, with 18 bases between. Germline V gives CDR1 SGHTA, CDR2 FQGNSA. For the CDR3, the DNA is TGTGCCAGCAGCTTAGGCGGTCAATCATTTCGCAATGGCTACACCTTC. The encoded protein is CASSLGGQSFRNGYTF.

In this sample, this clonotype turned up many times. J is TRBJ1-3 and V is TRBV12-3 or TRBV12-4; TRBD1 is a possible D gene (6 bases). Trimming shortened V by 5 bases and J by 0 bases, and 14 bases separated the two germline ends. The CDR3 is made up of 16 amino acids. The CDR3 nucleotides are TGTGCCAGCAGTCAGGGGCGGGGGATCTCTGGAAACACCATATATTTT. This translates into CASSQGRGISGNTIYF.

The chain uses TRBV19 and TRBJ2-2, with D perhaps matching TRBD2 (6 bases). Trimming stripped 1 base from V and 2 bases from J, with 8 bases between. Germline CDR1 LNHDA, CDR2 SQIVND (reference sequence). The length of the CDR3 is 15 residues. CDR3 nucleotides: TGTGCCAGTAGTATAGCGGGGACTAACACCGGGGAGCTGTTTTTT. It yields the protein CASSIAGTNTGELFF.

The J gene is TRBJ2-3, the V gene TRBV7-2, with D possibly TRBD2 on 5 matching bases. Germline CDR1 reads SGHTA; CDR2 reads FQGNSA. V gave up 3 bases and J gave up 3 bases, with 10 bases separating them. This CDR3 has 14 amino acids. CDR3 sequence: CASSFFRGTDTQYF. CDR3 DNA: TGTGCCAGCAGCTTTTTTCGGGGTACAGATACGCAGTATTTT.

V gene TRBV4-3 combines with J gene TRBJ1-1; TRBD1 is a possible D gene (6 bases). The ends were cut back, 0 bases at V and 5 bases at J, with 7 bases in the middle. Germline values: CDR1 LGHNA, CDR2 YSLEER. The CDR3 length is 13 residues. The CDR3 region is CASSQETGTEAFF. CDR3 nucleotide sequence: TGCGCCAGCAGCCAAGAAACAGGGACTGAAGCTTTCTTT.

The gene calls are TRBV4-1 and TRBJ1-5; D gene uncertain. The CDR3 totals 15 residues. The V gene's germline CDR1 is MGHRA and CDR2 YSYEKL. V was shortened by 1 base and J by 0 bases, with 7 bases between the two germline ends. The CDR3 reads CASSQGIFSNQPQHF. The DNA for the CDR3 is TGCGCCAGCAGCCAAGGGATTTTTAGCAATCAGCCCCAGCATTTT.

The chain has TRBV6-2 or TRBV6-3 and TRBJ2-7, with D unclear. Looked up from germline, CDR1 is MNHEY and CDR2 is SVGEGT. CDR3 size: 12 residues. V lost 2 bases to trimming and J lost 5 bases, with 7 bases between them. The CDR3 region is CASSYAGHEQYV. The CDR3 DNA is TGTGCCAGCAGTTACGCTGGGCACGAGCAGTACGTC.

This clonotype was seen only a few times. V usage is TRBV20-1 and J usage is TRBJ2-3; possibly TRBD1 or TRBD2 for D (5 bases each). V lost 6 bases and J lost 0, with 16 bases in between. Germline V gene data show CDR1 as DFQATT and CDR2 as SNEGSKA (reference sequence). This CDR3 is 15 amino acids long. CDR3 nucleotides: TGCAGTGCGTGGCAGGGACGAGGGAGCACAGATACGCAGTATTTT. Protein: CSAWQGRGSTDTQYF.

This clonotype was seen only a few times. This sequence joins TRBV2 and TRBJ1-6; 7 bases agree with TRBD1. The CDR3 length is 15 residues. Germline values: CDR1 SNHLY, CDR2 FYNNEI. Trimming at V came to 6 bases and at J to 10 bases, leaving 12 bases not matched to a gene. In DNA, the CDR3 is TGTGCCAGCAGCGAGCCCCGGGACAGTCAATCACCCCTCCACTTT. It yields the protein CASSEPRDSQSPLHF.

The genes are TRBV3-1 and TRBJ2-7; D may be TRBD1 (5 bases). Trimming cost V 11 bases and J 5 bases, with 25 bases left between them. The CDR3 contains 15 residues. Germline values: CDR1 LGHDT, CDR2 YNNKEL (reference sequence). CDR3 region: CASSQVRRAKDEQYF. CDR3 bases: TGTGCCTCCTCCCAAGTCCGCAGGGCTAAGGACGAGCAGTACTTC.